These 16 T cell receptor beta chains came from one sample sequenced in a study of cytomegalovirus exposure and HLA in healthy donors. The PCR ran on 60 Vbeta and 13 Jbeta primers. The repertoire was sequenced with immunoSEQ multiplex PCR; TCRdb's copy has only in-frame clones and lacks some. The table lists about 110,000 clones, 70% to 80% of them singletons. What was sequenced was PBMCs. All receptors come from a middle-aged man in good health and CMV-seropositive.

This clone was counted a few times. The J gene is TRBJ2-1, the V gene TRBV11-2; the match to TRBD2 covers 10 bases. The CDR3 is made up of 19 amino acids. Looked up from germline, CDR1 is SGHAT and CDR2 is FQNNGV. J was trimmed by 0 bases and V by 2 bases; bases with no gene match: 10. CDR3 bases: TGTGCCAGCAGCTTAAAGTCCGCTAGCGGGAGCCTCTCCTACAATGAGCAGTTCTTC. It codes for CASSLKSASGSLSYNEQFF.

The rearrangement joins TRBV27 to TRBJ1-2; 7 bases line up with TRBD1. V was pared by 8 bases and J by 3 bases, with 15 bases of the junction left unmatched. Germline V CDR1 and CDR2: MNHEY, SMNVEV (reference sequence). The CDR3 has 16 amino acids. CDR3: CASASLLEGADYGYTF. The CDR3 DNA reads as TGTGCCAGCGCGTCCCTCCTCGAGGGGGCCGACTATGGCTACACCTTC.

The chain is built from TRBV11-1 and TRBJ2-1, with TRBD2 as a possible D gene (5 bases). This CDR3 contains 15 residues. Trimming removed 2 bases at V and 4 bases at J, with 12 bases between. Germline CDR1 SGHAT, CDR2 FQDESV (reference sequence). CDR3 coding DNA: TGTGCCAGCAGCTTACGAGCGGCCGGGTACAATGAGCAGTTCTTC. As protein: CASSLRAAGYNEQFF.

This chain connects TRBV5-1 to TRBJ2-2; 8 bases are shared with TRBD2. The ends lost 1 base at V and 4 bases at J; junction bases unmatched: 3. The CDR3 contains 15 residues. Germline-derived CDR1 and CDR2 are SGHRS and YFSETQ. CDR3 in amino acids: CASSLSGSGTGELFF. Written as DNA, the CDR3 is TGCGCCAGCAGCTTGAGCGGGAGTGGCACCGGGGAGCTGTTTTTT.

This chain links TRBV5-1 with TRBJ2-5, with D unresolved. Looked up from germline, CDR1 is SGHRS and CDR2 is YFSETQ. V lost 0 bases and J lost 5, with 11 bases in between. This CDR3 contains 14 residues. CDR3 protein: CASSLGFTRETQYF. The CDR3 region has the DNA TGCGCCAGCAGCTTGGGTTTCACGAGGGAGACCCAGTACTTC.

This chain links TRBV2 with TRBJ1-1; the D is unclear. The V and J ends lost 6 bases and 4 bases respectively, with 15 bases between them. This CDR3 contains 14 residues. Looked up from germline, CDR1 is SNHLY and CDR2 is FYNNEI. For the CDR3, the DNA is TGTGCCAGCAGGGTCGGGGAGGGAGGCACTGAAGCTTTCTTT. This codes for CASRVGEGGTEAFF.

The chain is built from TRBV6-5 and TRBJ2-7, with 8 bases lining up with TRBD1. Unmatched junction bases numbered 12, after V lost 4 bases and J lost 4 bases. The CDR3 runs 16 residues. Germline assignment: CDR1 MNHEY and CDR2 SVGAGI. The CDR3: CASSLRRTGGGYEQYF. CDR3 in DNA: TGTGCCAGCAGTTTAAGGCGTACAGGGGGAGGTTACGAGCAGTACTTC.

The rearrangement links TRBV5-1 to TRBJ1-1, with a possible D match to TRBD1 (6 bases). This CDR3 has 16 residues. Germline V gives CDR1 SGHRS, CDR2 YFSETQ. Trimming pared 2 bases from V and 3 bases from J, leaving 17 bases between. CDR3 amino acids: CASSFGQGWLDTEAFF. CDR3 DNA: TGCGCCAGCAGCTTTGGGCAGGGGTGGTTGGACACTGAAGCTTTCTTT.

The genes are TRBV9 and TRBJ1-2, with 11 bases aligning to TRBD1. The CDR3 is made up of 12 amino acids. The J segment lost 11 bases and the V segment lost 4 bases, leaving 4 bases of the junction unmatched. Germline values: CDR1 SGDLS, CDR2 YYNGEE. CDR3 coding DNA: TGTGCCAGCAGCCCAGGACAGGGGGCATACACCTTC. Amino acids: CASSPGQGAYTF.

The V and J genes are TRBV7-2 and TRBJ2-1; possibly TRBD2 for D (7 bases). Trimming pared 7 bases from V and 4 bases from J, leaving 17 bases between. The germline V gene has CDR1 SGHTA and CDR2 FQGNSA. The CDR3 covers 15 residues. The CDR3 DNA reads TGTGCCAGCACCTGGGGGGGCCACAAGTACAATGAGCAGTTCTTC. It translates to CASTWGGHKYNEQFF. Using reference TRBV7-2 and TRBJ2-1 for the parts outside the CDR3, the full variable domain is GAGVSQSPSNKVTEKGKDVELRCDPISGHTALYWYRQSLGQGLEFLIYFQGNSAPDKSGLPSDRFSAERTGGSVSTLTIQRTQQEDSAVYLCASTWGGHKYNEQFFGPGTRLTVL.

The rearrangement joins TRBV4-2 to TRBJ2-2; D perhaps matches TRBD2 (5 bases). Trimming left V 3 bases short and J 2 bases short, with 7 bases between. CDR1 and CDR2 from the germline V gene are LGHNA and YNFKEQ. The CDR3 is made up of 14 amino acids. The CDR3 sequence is CASSHRGNTGELFF. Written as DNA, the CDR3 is TGTGCCAGCAGCCATCGGGGAAACACCGGGGAGCTGTTTTTT.

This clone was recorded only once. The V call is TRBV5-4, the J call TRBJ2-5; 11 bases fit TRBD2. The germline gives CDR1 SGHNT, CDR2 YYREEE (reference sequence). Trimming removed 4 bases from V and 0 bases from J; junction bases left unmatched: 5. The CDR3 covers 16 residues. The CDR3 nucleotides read TGTGCCAGCAGCCCTAGCGGGAGGAGGTACCAAGAGACCCAGTACTTC. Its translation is CASSPSGRRYQETQYF.

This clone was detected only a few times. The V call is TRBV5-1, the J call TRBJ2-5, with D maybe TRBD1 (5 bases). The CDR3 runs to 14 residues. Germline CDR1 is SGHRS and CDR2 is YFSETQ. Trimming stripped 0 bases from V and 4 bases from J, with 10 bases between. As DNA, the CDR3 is TGCGCCAGCAGCTTGGATCCAGGGATAGAGACCCAGTACTTC. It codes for CASSLDPGIETQYF.

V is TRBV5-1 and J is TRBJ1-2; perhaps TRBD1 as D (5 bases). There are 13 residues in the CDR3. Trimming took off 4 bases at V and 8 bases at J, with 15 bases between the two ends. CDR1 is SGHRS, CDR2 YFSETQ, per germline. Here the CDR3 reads CASSLGEDVGYTF. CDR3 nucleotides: TGCGCCAGCAGCCTAGGGGAGGATGTGGGCTACACCTTC.

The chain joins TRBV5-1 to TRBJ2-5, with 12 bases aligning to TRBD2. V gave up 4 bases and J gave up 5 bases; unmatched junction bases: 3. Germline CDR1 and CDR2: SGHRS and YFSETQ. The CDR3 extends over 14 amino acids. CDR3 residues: CASSPGTSGETQYF. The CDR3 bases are TGCGCCAGCAGCCCCGGGACTAGCGGGGAGACCCAGTACTTC.

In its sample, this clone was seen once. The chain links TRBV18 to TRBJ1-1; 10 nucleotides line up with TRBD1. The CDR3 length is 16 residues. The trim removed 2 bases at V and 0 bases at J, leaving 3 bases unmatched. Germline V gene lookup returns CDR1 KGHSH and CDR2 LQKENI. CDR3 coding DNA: TGTGCCAGCTCACCAGACAGGGGGCGGATGAACACTGAAGCTTTCTTT. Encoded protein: CASSPDRGRMNTEAFF.